The table lists the clone carrying this T cell receptor beta chain with many counts. This entry comes from a study of molecular identifiers for immune sequencing clone quantification. TCRdb reprocessed the PCR reads via MiXCR and lists one record per CDR3 protein. Of more than 300,000 distinct CDR3 sequences listed, 20% to 25% are singletons. The source material was naive CD8+ T cells from blood, with Jurkat cell RNA spiked in. The subset is: FACS-sorted CD8+CD4-CCR7+CD45RA+ naive T cells. The receptor was derived from a human donor in good health. Some libraries in this study had Jurkat cell RNA spiked in.

CDR3 in DNA: TGTGCCAGCAGTTACGCGAGATCCGGGACAGGGTACGAGCAGTACTTC. It encodes CASSYARSGTGYEQYF. The chain is built from TRBV6-5 and TRBJ2-7; 9 bases agree with TRBD1. Germline values: CDR1 MNHEY, CDR2 SVGAGI. V was clipped by 2 bases and J by 4 bases; unmatched bases: 9. The CDR3 runs to 16 residues.